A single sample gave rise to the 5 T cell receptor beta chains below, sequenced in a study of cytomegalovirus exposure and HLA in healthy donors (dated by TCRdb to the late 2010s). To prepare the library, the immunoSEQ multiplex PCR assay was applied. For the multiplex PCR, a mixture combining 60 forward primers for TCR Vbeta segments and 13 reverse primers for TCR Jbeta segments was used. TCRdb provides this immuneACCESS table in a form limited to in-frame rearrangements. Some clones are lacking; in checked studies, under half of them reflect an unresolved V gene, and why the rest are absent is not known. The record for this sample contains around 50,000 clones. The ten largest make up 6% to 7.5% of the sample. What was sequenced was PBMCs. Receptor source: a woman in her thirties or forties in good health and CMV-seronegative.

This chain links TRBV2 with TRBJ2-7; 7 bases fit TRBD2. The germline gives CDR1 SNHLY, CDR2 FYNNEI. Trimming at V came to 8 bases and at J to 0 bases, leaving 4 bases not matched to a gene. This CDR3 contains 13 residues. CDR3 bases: TGTGCCAGCGCTAGCGGTAGCTCCTACGAGCAGTACTTC. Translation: CASASGSSYEQYF.

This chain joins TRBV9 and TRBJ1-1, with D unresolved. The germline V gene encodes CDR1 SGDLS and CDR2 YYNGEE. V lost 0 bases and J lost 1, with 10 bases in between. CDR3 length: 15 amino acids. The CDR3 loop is CASSVVRGWNTEAFF. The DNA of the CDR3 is TGTGCCAGCAGCGTAGTTCGGGGATGGAACACTGAAGCTTTCTTT.

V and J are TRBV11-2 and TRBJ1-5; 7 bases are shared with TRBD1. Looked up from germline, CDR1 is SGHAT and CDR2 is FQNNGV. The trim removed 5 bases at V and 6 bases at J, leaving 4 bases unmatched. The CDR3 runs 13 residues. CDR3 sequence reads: CASSGDRSQPQHF. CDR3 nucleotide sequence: TGTGCCAGCAGCGGGGACAGAAGTCAGCCCCAGCATTTT.

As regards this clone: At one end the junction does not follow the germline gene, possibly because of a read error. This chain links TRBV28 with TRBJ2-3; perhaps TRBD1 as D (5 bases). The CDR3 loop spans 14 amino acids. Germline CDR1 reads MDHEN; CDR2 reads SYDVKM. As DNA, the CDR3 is TGTGCCAGCAGTATAGAAAGGGGCACAGATAAGCAGTATTTT. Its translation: CASSIERGTDKQYF.

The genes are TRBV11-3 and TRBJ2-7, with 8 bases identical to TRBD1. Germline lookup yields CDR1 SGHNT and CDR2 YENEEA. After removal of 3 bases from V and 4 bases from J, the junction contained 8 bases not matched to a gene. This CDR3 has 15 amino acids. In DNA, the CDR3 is TGTGCCAGCAGCTTCTCGACAGGGGACTTATACGAGCAGTACTTC. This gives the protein CASSFSTGDLYEQYF.